The present TCR beta chain was sequenced within a study of blood T cells in healthy people across ages. General study findings and limits: As age increased, TCR beta diversity per million T cells fell in a roughly linear fashion. There were more naive CD4+ cells and higher diversity in long-lived donors than in aged donors.

The authors ran a second PCR of about 6 to 11 cycles using a sample-barcoded 5' primer and a J-beta primer mix. Researchers report that a template-switch adaptor with 12 random nucleotides tagged each cDNA molecule. TCRdb re-derived calls from the 5' RACE reads in MiXCR, one entry per CDR3 protein. The data show hundreds of thousands of distinct CDR3 sequences, with around 42% seen just once and 15% to 25% held by the top ten. Germline assignment: CDR1 SGHDT and CDR2 YYEEEE. Losses at the gene ends were 0 bases for V and 2 bases for J; bases not matched to a gene: 6. The CDR3 is 16 residues long. This clonotype turned up a few times. The antigen is unknown.

Material for sequencing was blood. The chain links TRBV5-6 to TRBJ2-7; 9 bases fit TRBD1. This clonotype was sampled from a man in his 60s in good health. The chain's CDR3 is CASSLGGQGFAYEQYF. CDR3 in DNA: TGTGCCAGCAGCTTGGGGGGACAGGGATTCGCCTACGAGCAGTACTTC.